This TCR beta chain was observed in a study of immune characterization of retroperitoneal liposarcoma. From germline, CDR1 is WNHNN and CDR2 SYGVQD (reference sequence). This CDR3 has 13 amino acids. V was shortened by 0 bases and J by 11 bases, with 13 bases between the two germline ends. Judged by abundance, this clonotype is medium-sized. TCRdb re-called the PCR reads through MiXCR, storing one row per CDR3 protein. The sample lists some 7,900 distinct CDR3 sequences; 43% were seen once. This chain connects TRBV10-1 to TRBJ2-5, with a tentative D call TRBD2 (5 bases). This TCR came from a male donor with retroperitoneal liposarcoma. The sequencing sample was made of tumor tissue. CDR3 nucleotide sequence: TGCGCCAGCAGTGAGTCGGCGGGCTCAGAGCAGTACTTC. It encodes CASSESAGSEQYF.